These 30 T cell receptor beta chains were sequenced from one sample in a study of CD8+ T cells in alopecia areata. Treatment denoted: oral pan-JAK inhibitor, 5-10 mg twice daily. Isolated RNA was reverse transcribed into cDNA used as the sequencing template. Measured with immunoSEQ multiplex PCR; TCRdb has only the in-frame clones, and not every one. The sample holds 120,000 to 150,000 clones; roughly four fifths are singletons and the top ten take around 25%. Sequencing used CD8+ T cells sorted from blood, obtained at week 4, from a patient treated with tofacitinib. The receptor set was obtained from a human donor with alopecia areata.

The rearrangement links TRBV9 to TRBJ2-1; D is uncertain. Germline CDR1 reads SGDLS; CDR2 reads YYNGEE. V was clipped by 0 bases and J by 5 bases, with 6 bases between them. The CDR3 has 13 residues. CDR3 sequence (DNA): TGTGCCAGCAGCGTAGCGGCCAACAATGAGCAGTTCTTC. Its protein is CASSVAANNEQFF.

CDR3: CSVERPPVNTEAFF. Here the CDR3 DNA reads TGCAGCGTTGAGCGGCCCCCCGTGAACACTGAAGCTTTCTTT. The genes are TRBV29-1 and TRBJ1-1; D not resolved. V was trimmed by 3 bases and J by 0 bases, leaving 11 bases between them. The CDR3 loop spans 14 amino acids. Looked up from germline, CDR1 is SQVTM and CDR2 is ANQGSEA.

The chain combines TRBV27 with TRBJ2-5; perhaps D is TRBD1 or TRBD2 (5 bases each). Trimming cost V 2 bases and J 5 bases, with 15 bases left between them. The length of the CDR3 is 15 residues. Germline values: CDR1 MNHEY, CDR2 SMNVEV (reference sequence). CDR3 nucleotide sequence: TGTGCCAGCAGTTTAGGGACCCTACCCAGGGAGACCCAGTACTTC. It translates to CASSLGTLPRETQYF.

V is TRBV7-6 and J is TRBJ1-1; D is ambiguous. The CDR3 totals 19 residues. Germline V gives CDR1 SGHVS, CDR2 FNYEAQ. The V gene lost 7 bases and the J gene lost 0 bases, with 27 bases spanning the gap. CDR3 DNA: TGTGCCAGCACCCCATCCCCAGGCCTATTTCCCCCTGTGAACACTGAAGCTTTCTTT. Amino acids: CASTPSPGLFPPVNTEAFF. Complete variable domain (other parts from reference TRBV7-6 and TRBJ1-1): GAGVSQSPRYKVTKRGQDVALRCDPISGHVSLYWYRQALGQGPEFLTYFNYEAQQDKSGLPNDRFSAERPEGSISTLTIQRTEQRDSAMYRCASTPSPGLFPPVNTEAFFGQGTRLTVV.

V gene TRBV4-1 combines with J gene TRBJ2-7; unclear D gene. The CDR3 extends over 14 amino acids. CDR1 MGHRA and CDR2 YSYEKL come from the germline V gene. With 0 bases removed from V and 1 base from J, the gap between germline ends came to 7 bases. The CDR3 sequence is CASSQESRSYEQYF. The CDR3 nucleotides are TGCGCCAGCAGCCAAGAAAGCAGGTCCTACGAGCAGTACTTC.

The chain links TRBV25-1 to TRBJ2-7; D call uncertain. CDR3 size: 11 residues. V gave up 8 bases and J gave up 5 bases, with 10 bases separating them. The germline V gene has CDR1 MGHDK and CDR2 SYGVNS. The CDR3 nucleotides are TGTGCCAGCCTCCACCTGGACGAGCAGTACTTC. It yields the protein CASLHLDEQYF.

The chain uses TRBV29-1 and TRBJ1-1; 7 bases are shared with TRBD1. V lost 4 bases, J lost 0 bases, and 2 bases stayed unmatched. CDR1 is SQVTM and CDR2 is ANQGSEA in the germline V gene. This CDR3 has 13 amino acids. The CDR3 nucleotides read TGCAGCGTTGCACAGGGGATGAACACTGAAGCTTTCTTT. It yields the protein CSVAQGMNTEAFF.

The V gene is TRBV6-5, the J gene TRBJ1-2; possibly TRBD1 for D (5 bases). The CDR3 has 14 residues. Trimming stripped 0 bases from V and 2 bases from J, with 7 bases between. Germline V gives CDR1 MNHEY, CDR2 SVGAGI. The CDR3: CASSYSPGNYGYTF. The CDR3 nucleotides read TGTGCCAGCAGTTACTCGCCAGGGAACTATGGCTACACCTTC.

This chain links TRBV13 with TRBJ2-1, with D maybe TRBD2 (6 bases). The V and J ends lost 0 bases and 0 bases respectively, with 9 bases between them. This CDR3 comprises 16 residues. From germline, CDR1 is PRHDT and CDR2 FYEKMQ (reference sequence). The CDR3 is CASSLGEGSSYNEQFF. In DNA, the CDR3 is TGTGCCAGCAGCTTAGGGGAGGGGAGCTCCTACAATGAGCAGTTCTTC.

The chain is built from TRBV6-6 and TRBJ2-5, with 9 bases fitting TRBD2. The V segment lost 0 bases and the J segment 5 bases; nucleotides outside the gene matches: 7. Germline V CDR1 and CDR2: MNHNY, SVGAGI (reference sequence). This CDR3 comprises 16 residues. The CDR3 protein is CASSYSSLAGLETQYF. For the CDR3, the DNA is TGTGCCAGCAGTTACTCGAGTCTAGCGGGGCTGGAGACCCAGTACTTC.

The chain recombines TRBV7-2 with TRBJ2-1; 10 positions agree with TRBD2. The CDR3 covers 15 residues. In germline, CDR1 is SGHTA, CDR2 FQGNSA. V trimming: 1 base; J trimming: 3 bases; junction bases outside the gene matches: 0. This chain's CDR3 is CASSLVAGGYNEQFF. The CDR3 DNA sequence: TGTGCCAGCAGCTTAGTAGCGGGGGGCTACAATGAGCAGTTCTTC.

J is TRBJ2-5 and V is TRBV29-1; D perhaps matches TRBD2 (5 bases). Trimming cost V 0 bases and J 2 bases, with 13 bases left between them. Per the germline V gene, CDR1 is SQVTM and CDR2 is ANQGSEA. This CDR3 contains 15 residues. The CDR3 here is CSVEDAGRIQETQYF. The CDR3 DNA is TGCAGCGTTGAAGATGCGGGCAGGATACAAGAGACCCAGTACTTC.

In DNA form, the CDR3 reads TGCGCCAGCAGCCAGCCCGAGGACAGGGGGTGGATTGAAAAACTGTTTTTT. This sequence encodes CASSQPEDRGWIEKLFF. The V call is TRBV4-1, the J call TRBJ1-4, with 10 bases identical to TRBD1. V was clipped by 3 bases and J by 7 bases; unmatched bases: 11. The CDR3 covers 17 residues. The germline V gene has CDR1 MGHRA and CDR2 YSYEKL.

This clone showed up just a few times. The chain carries TRBV29-1 and TRBJ2-1; 9 bases map to TRBD1. Germline assignment: CDR1 SQVTM and CDR2 ANQGSEA. The CDR3 spans 16 residues. The V and J ends lost 0 bases and 4 bases, in that order; junction bases with no gene match: 7. The chain's CDR3 is CSVEDQDRGSYNEQFF. Written as DNA, the CDR3 is TGCAGCGTTGAAGATCAGGACAGGGGAAGTTACAATGAGCAGTTCTTC.

The V call is TRBV9, the J call TRBJ1-2, with TRBD1 identical over 7 bases. Germline CDR1 SGDLS, CDR2 YYNGEE. Losses at the gene ends were 3 bases for V and 4 bases for J; bases not matched to a gene: 6. CDR3 length equals 14 residues. The CDR3 bases are TGTGCCAGCAGCGAACCCGGGACAGCCTATGGCTACACCTTC. As protein: CASSEPGTAYGYTF.

The rearrangement joins TRBV27 to TRBJ2-5; D remains ambiguous. V lost 6 bases, J lost 7 bases, and 9 bases lay in between. Germline CDR1 MNHEY, CDR2 SMNVEV (reference sequence). CDR3 length: 11 amino acids. Written as DNA, the CDR3 is TGTGCCAGCAGCTTCGGAGCGACCCAGTACTTC. Translating gives CASSFGATQYF.

The rearrangement joins TRBV7-9 to TRBJ2-1; D gene unclear. This CDR3 comprises 12 residues. Per germline, CDR1 SEHNR and CDR2 FQNEAQ (reference sequence). Trimming stripped 6 bases from V and 8 bases from J, with 11 bases between. CDR3 loop: CASSGAGYEQFF. Written as DNA, the CDR3 is TGTGCCAGCAGTGGAGCAGGATATGAGCAGTTCTTC.

CDR3 region: CSVEDHEGVWGYTF. CDR3 bases: TGCAGCGTTGAAGATCATGAGGGAGTCTGGGGCTACACCTTC. V is TRBV29-1 and J is TRBJ1-2, with D unresolved. V was clipped by 0 bases and J by 8 bases, with 16 bases between them. The CDR3 loop spans 14 amino acids. From germline, CDR1 is SQVTM and CDR2 ANQGSEA.

The chain has TRBV7-9 and TRBJ2-7, with TRBD1 matching 7 bases. Germline lookup yields CDR1 SEHNR and CDR2 FQNEAQ (reference sequence). With 4 bases clipped from V and 2 bases from J, the junction kept 14 bases outside the gene matches. The CDR3 covers 17 residues. CDR3 region: CASSSYLPVTGTYEQYF. CDR3 coding DNA: TGTGCCAGCAGCTCCTACCTCCCCGTGACAGGGACCTACGAGCAGTACTTC.

The chain combines TRBV4-2 with TRBJ1-1; TRBD1 might be the D (5 bases). This CDR3 comprises 13 residues. Trimming removed 4 bases at V and 5 bases at J, with 11 bases between. Germline V lookup: CDR1 LGHNA, CDR2 YNFKEQ. The chain's CDR3 is CASSPGGRTEAFF. The DNA for the CDR3 is TGTGCCAGCAGCCCCGGGGGACGGACTGAAGCTTTCTTT.

This chain connects TRBV30 to TRBJ2-2, with 7 bases identical to TRBD1. The V gene end was trimmed by 1 base and the J gene end by 6 bases; junction bases not matched to a gene: 5. This CDR3 is built from 14 residues. The germline V gene encodes CDR1 GTSNPN and CDR2 SVGIG (reference sequence). CDR3 in amino acids: CAWSETQGPGELFF. CDR3 coding DNA: TGTGCCTGGAGTGAGACACAGGGGCCCGGGGAGCTGTTTTTT.

J is TRBJ1-1 and V is TRBV4-1; possibly TRBD1 for D (5 bases). Trimming took 0 bases from V and 3 from J, leaving 17 bases between them. Germline V gene data show CDR1 as MGHRA and CDR2 as YSYEKL. This CDR3 spans 17 amino acids. The CDR3 spells CASSQEGNRMGDTEAFF. The CDR3 nucleotides read TGCGCCAGCAGCCAAGAGGGGAATAGAATGGGGGACACTGAAGCTTTCTTT.

The V and J genes are TRBV9 and TRBJ2-6; D perhaps matches TRBD1 (6 bases). The CDR3 runs to 19 residues. Germline values: CDR1 SGDLS, CDR2 YYNGEE. Deletions cut 0 bases from V and 0 bases from J, with 16 bases between. In DNA form, the CDR3 reads TGTGCCAGCAGCGTAGGGGCAGGGGCCCTCAGCTCTGGGGCCAACGTCCTGACTTTC. It codes for CASSVGAGALSSGANVLTF.

This sequence joins TRBV7-2 and TRBJ1-2; D perhaps matches TRBD1 (6 bases). The CDR3 has 15 amino acids. Germline CDR1 and CDR2: SGHTA and FQGNSA. Trimming left V 0 bases short and J 4 bases short, with 12 bases between. CDR3 sequence (DNA): TGTGCCAGCAGCTTAGCACAGGGCTATTTCTATGGCTACACCTTC. This codes for CASSLAQGYFYGYTF.

The rearrangement links TRBV5-1 to TRBJ2-7; D possibly corresponds to TRBD1 (6 bases). The germline V gene has CDR1 SGHRS and CDR2 YFSETQ. V lost 2 bases and J 4 bases, leaving 16 bases between the germline ends. The CDR3 loop spans 15 amino acids. DNA for the CDR3: TGCGCCAGCAGCTTAGCTCAGGGGCTTATGTACGAGCAGTACTTC. It specifies CASSLAQGLMYEQYF.

This clone showed up just once. The chain uses TRBV5-4 and TRBJ2-5, with 7 nucleotides matching TRBD2. Germline V lookup: CDR1 SGHNT, CDR2 YYREEE (reference sequence). V lost 2 bases to trimming and J lost 8 bases; unmatched junction nucleotides: 9. The CDR3 is 14 residues long. The CDR3 DNA is TGTGCCAGCAGCTTTTTTGGCGGGGGTGGAACCCAGTACTTC. It yields the protein CASSFFGGGGTQYF. The entire variable domain, with the rest obtained from reference TRBV5-4 and TRBJ2-5, is as follows: ETGVTQSPTHLIKTRGQQVTLRCSSQSGHNTVSWYQQALGQGPQFIFQYYREEENGRGNFPPRFSGLQFPNYSSELNVNALELDDSALYLCASSFFGGGGTQYFGPGTRLLVL.

The chain recombines TRBV5-1 with TRBJ1-1; D gene ambiguous. The germline V gene has CDR1 SGHRS and CDR2 YFSETQ. V was trimmed by 0 bases and J by 1 base, leaving 10 bases between them. This CDR3 contains 15 residues. The CDR3 loop reads CASSLGDGPNTEAFF. The CDR3 nucleotides read TGCGCCAGCAGCTTGGGAGATGGTCCGAACACTGAAGCTTTCTTT.

The V call is TRBV30, the J call TRBJ1-1; D is unclear. This CDR3 contains 11 residues. Trimming removed 0 bases at V and 6 bases at J, with 5 bases between. Germline V gene sequence: CDR1 GTSNPN, CDR2 SVGIG (reference sequence). CDR3 DNA sequence: TGTGCCTGGAGTGTTGGCTCTGAAGCTTTCTTT. Translated, it gives CAWSVGSEAFF.

The CDR3 is CASSSGTANTEAFF. CDR3 in DNA: TGCGCCAGCAGCTCCGGGACGGCCAACACTGAAGCTTTCTTT. The rearrangement links TRBV4-1 to TRBJ1-1, with D possibly matching TRBD1 (5 bases). The CDR3 is 14 residues long. V lost 5 bases and J 2 bases, leaving 12 bases between the germline ends. The V gene's germline CDR1 is MGHRA and CDR2 YSYEKL.

The rearrangement links TRBV9 to TRBJ2-3; tentatively, D is TRBD2 (5 bases). The CDR3 runs 16 residues. Deletions cut 3 bases from V and 0 bases from J, with 14 bases between. Germline V gives CDR1 SGDLS, CDR2 YYNGEE. CDR3 protein: CASSDPEGTSTDTQYF. The DNA for the CDR3 is TGTGCCAGCAGCGATCCAGAGGGAACTAGCACAGATACGCAGTATTTT. The full variable domain, with the rest looked up from reference TRBV9 and TRBJ2-3, is DSGVTQTPKHLITATGQRVTLRCSPRSGDLSVYWYQQSLDQGLQFLIQYYNGEERAKGNILERFSAQQFPDLHSELNLSSLELGDSALYFCASSDPEGTSTDTQYFGPGTRLTVL.